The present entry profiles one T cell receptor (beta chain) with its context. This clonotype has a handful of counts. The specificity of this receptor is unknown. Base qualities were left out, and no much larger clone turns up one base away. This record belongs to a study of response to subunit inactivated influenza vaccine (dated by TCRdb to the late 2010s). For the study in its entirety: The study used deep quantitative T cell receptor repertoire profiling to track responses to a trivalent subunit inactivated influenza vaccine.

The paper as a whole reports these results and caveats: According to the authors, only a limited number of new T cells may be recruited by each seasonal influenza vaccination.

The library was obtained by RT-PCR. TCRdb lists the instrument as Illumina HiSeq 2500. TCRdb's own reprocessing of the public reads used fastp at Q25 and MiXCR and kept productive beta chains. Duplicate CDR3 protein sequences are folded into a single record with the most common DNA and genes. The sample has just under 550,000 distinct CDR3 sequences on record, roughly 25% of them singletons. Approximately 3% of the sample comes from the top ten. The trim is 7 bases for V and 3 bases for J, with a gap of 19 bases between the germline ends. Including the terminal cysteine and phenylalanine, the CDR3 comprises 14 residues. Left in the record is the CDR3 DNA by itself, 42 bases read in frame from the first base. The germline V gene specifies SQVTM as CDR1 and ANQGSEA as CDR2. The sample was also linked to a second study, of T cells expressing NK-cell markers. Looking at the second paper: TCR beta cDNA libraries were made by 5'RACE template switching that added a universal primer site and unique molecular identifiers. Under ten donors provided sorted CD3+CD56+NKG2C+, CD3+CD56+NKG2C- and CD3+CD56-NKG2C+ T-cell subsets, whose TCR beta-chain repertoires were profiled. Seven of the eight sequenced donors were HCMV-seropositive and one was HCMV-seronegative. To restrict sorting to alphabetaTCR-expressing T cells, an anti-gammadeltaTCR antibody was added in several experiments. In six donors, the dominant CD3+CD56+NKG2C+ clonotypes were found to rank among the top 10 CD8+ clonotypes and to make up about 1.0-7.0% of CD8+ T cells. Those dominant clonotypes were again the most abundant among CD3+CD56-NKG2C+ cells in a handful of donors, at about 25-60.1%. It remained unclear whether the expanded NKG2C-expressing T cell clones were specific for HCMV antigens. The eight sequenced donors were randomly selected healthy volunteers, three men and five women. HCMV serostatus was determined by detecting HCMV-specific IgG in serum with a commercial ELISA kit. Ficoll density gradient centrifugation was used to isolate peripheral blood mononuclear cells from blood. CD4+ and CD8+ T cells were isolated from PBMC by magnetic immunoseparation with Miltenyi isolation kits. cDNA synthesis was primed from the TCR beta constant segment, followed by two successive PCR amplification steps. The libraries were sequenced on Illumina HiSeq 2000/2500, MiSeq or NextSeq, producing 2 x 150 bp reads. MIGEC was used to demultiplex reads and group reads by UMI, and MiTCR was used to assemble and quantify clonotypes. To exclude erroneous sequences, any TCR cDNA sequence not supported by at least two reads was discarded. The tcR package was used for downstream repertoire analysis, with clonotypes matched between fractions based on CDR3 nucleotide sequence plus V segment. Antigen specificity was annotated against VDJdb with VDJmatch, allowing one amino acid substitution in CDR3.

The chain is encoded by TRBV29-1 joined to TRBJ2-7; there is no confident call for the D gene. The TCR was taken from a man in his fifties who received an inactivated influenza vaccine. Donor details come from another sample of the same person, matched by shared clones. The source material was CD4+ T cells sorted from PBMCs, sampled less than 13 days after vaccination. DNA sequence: TGCAGCGCCAAAATAGGGAACAGAATCTACGAGCAGTACTTC. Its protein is CSAKIGNRIYEQYF.